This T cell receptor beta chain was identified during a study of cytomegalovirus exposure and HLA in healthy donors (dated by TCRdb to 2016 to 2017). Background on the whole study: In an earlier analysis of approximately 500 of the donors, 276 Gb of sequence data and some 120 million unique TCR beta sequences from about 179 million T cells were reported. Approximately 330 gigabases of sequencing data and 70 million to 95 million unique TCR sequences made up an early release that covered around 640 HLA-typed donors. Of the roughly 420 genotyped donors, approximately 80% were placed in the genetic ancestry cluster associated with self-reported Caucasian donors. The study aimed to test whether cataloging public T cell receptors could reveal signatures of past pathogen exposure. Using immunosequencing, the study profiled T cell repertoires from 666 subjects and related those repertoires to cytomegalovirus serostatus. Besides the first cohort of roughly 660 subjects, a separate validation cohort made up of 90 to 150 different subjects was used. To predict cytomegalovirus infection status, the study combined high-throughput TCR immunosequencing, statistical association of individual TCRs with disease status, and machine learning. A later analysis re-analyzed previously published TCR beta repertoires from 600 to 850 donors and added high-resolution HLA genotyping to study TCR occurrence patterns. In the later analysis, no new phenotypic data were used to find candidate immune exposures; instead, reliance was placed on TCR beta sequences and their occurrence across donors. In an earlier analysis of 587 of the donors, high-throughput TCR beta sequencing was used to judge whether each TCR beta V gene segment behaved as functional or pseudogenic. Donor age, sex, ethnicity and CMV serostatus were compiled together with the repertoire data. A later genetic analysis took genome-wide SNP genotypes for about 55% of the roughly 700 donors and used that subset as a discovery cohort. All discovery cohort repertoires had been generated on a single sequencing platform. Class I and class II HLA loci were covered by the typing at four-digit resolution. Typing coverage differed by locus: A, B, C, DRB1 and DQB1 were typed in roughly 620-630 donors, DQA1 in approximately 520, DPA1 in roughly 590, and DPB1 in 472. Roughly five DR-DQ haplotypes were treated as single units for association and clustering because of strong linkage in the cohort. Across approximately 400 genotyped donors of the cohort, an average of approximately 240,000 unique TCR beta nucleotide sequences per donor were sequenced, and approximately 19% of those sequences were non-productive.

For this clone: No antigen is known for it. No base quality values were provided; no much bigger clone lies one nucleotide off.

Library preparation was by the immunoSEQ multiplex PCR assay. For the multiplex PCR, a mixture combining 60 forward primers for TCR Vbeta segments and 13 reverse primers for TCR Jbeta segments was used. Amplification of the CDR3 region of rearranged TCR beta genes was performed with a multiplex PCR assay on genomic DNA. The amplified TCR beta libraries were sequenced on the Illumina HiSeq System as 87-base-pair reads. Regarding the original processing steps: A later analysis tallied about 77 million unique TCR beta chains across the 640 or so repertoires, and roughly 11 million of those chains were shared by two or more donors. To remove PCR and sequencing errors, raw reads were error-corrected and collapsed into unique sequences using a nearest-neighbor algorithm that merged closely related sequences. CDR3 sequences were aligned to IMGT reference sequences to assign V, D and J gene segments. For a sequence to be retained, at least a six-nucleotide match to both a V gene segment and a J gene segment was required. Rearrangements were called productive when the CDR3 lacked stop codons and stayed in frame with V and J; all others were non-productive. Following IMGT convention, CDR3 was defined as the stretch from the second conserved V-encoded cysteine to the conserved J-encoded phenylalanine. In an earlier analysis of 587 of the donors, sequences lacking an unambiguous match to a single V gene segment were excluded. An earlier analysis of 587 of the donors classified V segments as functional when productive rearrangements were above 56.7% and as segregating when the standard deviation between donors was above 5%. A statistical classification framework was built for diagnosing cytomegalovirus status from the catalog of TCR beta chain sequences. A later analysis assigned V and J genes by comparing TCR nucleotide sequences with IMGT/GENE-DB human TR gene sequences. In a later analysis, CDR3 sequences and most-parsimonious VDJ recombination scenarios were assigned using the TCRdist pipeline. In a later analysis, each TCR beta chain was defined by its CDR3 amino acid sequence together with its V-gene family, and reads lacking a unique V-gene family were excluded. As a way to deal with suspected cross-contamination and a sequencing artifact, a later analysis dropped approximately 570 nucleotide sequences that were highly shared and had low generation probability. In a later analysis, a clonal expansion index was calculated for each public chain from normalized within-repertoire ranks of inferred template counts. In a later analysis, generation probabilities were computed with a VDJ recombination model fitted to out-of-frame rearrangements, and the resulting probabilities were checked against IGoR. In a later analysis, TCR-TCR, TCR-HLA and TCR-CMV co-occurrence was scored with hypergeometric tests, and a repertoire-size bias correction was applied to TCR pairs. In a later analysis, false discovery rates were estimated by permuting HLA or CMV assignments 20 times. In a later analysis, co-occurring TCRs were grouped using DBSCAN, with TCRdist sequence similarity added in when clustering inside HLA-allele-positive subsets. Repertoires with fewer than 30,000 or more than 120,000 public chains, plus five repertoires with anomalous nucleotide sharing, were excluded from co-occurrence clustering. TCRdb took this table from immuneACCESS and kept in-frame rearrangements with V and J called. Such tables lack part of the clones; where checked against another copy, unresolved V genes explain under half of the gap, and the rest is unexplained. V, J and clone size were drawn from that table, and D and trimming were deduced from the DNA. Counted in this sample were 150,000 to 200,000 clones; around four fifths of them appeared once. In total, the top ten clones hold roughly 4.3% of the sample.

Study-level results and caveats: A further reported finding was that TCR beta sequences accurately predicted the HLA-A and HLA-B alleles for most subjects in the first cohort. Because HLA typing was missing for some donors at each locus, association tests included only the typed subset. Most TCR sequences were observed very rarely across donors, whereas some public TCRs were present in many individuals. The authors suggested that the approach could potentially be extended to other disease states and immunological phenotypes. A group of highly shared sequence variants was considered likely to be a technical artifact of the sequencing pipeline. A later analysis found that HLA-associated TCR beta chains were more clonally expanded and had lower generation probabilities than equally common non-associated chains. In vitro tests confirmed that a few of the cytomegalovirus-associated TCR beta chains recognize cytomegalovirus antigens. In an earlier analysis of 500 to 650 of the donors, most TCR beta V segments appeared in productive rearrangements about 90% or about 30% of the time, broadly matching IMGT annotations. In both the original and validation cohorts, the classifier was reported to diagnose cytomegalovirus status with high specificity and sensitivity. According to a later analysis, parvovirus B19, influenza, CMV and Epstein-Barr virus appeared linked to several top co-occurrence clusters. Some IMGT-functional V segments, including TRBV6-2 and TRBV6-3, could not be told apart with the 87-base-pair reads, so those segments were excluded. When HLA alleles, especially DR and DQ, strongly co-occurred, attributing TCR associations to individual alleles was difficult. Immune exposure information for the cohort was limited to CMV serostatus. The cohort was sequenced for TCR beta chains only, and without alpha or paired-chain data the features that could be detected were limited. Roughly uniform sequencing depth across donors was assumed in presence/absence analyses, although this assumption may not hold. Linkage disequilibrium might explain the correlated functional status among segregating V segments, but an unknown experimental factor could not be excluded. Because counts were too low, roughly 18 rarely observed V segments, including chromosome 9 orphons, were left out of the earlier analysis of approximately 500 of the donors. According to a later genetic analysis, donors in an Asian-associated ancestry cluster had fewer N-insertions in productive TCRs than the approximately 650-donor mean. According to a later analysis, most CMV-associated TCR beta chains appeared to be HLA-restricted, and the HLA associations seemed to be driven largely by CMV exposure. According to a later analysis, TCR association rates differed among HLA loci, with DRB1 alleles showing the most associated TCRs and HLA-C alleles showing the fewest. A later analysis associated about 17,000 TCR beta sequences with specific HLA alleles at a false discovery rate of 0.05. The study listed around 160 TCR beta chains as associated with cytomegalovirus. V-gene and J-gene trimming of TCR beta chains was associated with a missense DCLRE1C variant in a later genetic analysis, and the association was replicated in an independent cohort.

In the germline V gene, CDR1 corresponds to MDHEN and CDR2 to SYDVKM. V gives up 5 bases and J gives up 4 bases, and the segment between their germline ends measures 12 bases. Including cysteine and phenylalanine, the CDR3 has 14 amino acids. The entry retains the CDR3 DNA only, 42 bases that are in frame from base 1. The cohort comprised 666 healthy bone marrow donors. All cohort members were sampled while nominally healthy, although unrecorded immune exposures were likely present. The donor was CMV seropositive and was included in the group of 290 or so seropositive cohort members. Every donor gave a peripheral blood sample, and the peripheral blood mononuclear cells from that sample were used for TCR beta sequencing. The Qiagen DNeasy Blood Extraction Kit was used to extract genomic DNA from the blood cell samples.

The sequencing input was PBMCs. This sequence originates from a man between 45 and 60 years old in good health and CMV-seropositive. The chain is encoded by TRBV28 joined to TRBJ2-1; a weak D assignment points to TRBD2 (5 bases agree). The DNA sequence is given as TGTGCCAGCAGTACCCCGGGGTCATACAATGAGCAGTTCTTC. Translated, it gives CASSTPGSYNEQFF. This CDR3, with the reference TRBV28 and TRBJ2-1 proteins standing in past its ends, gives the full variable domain DVKVTQSSRYLVKRTGEKVFLECVQDMDHENMFWYRQDPGLGLRLIYFSYDVKMKEKGDIPEGYSVSREKKERFSLILESASTNQTSMYLCASSTPGSYNEQFFGPGTRLTVL.